This TCR beta chain is from a study of shared clonotypes between healthy human individuals. General study points: Inspection by rarefaction showed sorted-subset sequencing to be incomplete despite large depth. Clonotype sharing across donors was expected to vary with sequencing depth.

Sequencing used immunoSEQ multiplex PCR; TCRdb keeps in-frame clones, though not all of them. In the table there are roughly 760,000 clones, about 74% of which are singletons. Germline lookup yields CDR1 SGHVS and CDR2 FNYEAQ. The ends were cut back, 2 bases at V and 3 bases at J, with 20 bases in the middle. The CDR3 covers 18 residues. For this clone: No antigen is known for it.

The J gene is TRBJ1-5, the V gene TRBV7-6; D gene ambiguous. The sequence was obtained from a woman in her twenties or thirties in good health. Sequenced sample: memory CD4+ T cells sorted from blood. Subset meaning: CD45RA-negative fraction. Here the CDR3 DNA reads TGTGCCAGCAGCTTAAGGGAATCGGGGATCGGCTTCAATCAGCCCCAGCATTTT. Translating gives CASSLRESGIGFNQPQHF.